The 13 T cell receptor beta chains in this list originate from one sample, sequenced in a study of T-cell reconstitution after alpha-beta-depleted transplantation in children. Construction of the TCRbeta library involved unique molecular identifiers. TCRdb analysed the PCR reads with MiXCR anew, one entry per CDR3 protein. Of some 120,000 distinct CDR3 sequences detected, under 13% appear once; the ten largest clones hold roughly a third. The sequences come from PBMCs, collected before TCRalphabeta/CD19-depleted stem cell transplant. These receptors all come from a boy aged 2 to 10 with acute lymphoblastic leukemia, due to receive a stem cell transplant.

In its sample, this clonotype ranks as medium-sized. The chain couples TRBV6-5 to TRBJ2-2; no firm D call. The CDR3 has 13 amino acids. Germline values: CDR1 MNHEY, CDR2 SVGAGI. V lost 7 bases and J lost 2, with 8 bases in between. CDR3: CASKKFNTGELFF. CDR3 in DNA: TGTGCCAGCAAAAAGTTCAACACCGGGGAGCTGTTTTTT.

The chain carries TRBV7-9 and TRBJ2-2; 7 bases line up with TRBD1. This CDR3 region has 15 residues. Trimming took 5 bases from V and 5 from J; bases not matched to a gene: 8. Germline V CDR1 and CDR2: SEHNR, FQNEAQ (reference sequence). The CDR3 nucleotides read TGTGCCAGCAGCCCAAGGGACAGCCCAACCGGGGAGCTGTTTTTT. The encoded protein is CASSPRDSPTGELFF.

This clonotype was seen only a few times. This chain joins TRBV7-7 and TRBJ2-3, with D unresolved. Germline V gene data show CDR1 as SSHAT and CDR2 as FNYEAQ (reference sequence). There are 15 residues in the CDR3. V lost 5 bases and J lost 2, with 14 bases in between. The CDR3 DNA follows: TGTGCCAGCAGCCTCCTCGGGTCGGCCACAGATACGCAGTATTTT. Translating gives CASSLLGSATDTQYF.

This chain links TRBV20-1 with TRBJ1-5; no firm D call. CDR3 length: 14 amino acids. CDR1 is DFQATT and CDR2 is SNEGSKA in the germline V gene (reference sequence). Deletions cut 5 bases from V and 0 bases from J, with 11 bases between. Here the CDR3 reads CSASRLYSNQPQHF. In nucleotides, the CDR3 is TGCAGTGCTTCTCGACTTTATAGCAATCAGCCCCAGCATTTT.

This clonotype was detected only a few times. The CDR3 loop reads CASKTGGFDTDTQYF. In nucleotides, the CDR3 is TGTGCCAGCAAAACGGGGGGGTTCGACACAGATACGCAGTATTTT. The chain recombines TRBV27 with TRBJ2-3; the match to TRBD2 covers 8 bases. V shed 7 bases, J shed 2 bases, and the junction held 8 bases outside the gene matches. CDR3 length: 15 residues. Germline values: CDR1 MNHEY, CDR2 SMNVEV (reference sequence).

In this sample, this clonotype turned up a few times. This rearrangement joins TRBV7-7 to TRBJ2-1; 9 bases fit TRBD2. The junction had 7 bases not matched to a gene; V was cut back by 2 bases and J by 8 bases. The CDR3 runs to 15 residues. CDR1 SSHAT and CDR2 FNYEAQ come from the germline V gene (reference sequence). Written as DNA, the CDR3 is TGTGCCAGCAGCTTACGTAGCGGGAGTTCGGATGAGCAGTTCTTC. Amino acid sequence: CASSLRSGSSDEQFF. The entire variable domain, with the rest obtained from reference TRBV7-7 and TRBJ2-1, is as follows: GAGVSQSPRYKVTKRGQDVTLRCDPISSHATLYWYQQALGQGPEFLTYFNYEAQPDKSGLPSDRFSAERPEGSISTLTIQRTEQRDSAMYRCASSLRSGSSDEQFFGPGTRLTVL.

The chain is built from TRBV10-3 and TRBJ2-5; 16 nucleotides line up with TRBD2. Trimming cost V 10 bases and J 4 bases; bases outside gene matches: 12. The CDR3 is 17 residues long. Germline assignment: CDR1 ENHRY and CDR2 SYGVKD. The CDR3 protein is CATRPGTSGRARETQYF. Written as DNA, the CDR3 is TGTGCCACGCGACCTGGGACTAGCGGGAGGGCCCGAGAGACCCAGTACTTC.

This clonotype has more than one count but fewer than ten. The chain combines TRBV12-3 or TRBV12-4 with TRBJ1-1; TRBD1 aligns across 7 bases. After removal of 6 bases from V and 6 bases from J, the junction contained 7 bases not matched to a gene. This CDR3 contains 13 residues. The CDR3 DNA sequence: TGTGCCAGCAGACCAGGGGGTCCGCCTGAAGCTTTCTTT. This codes for CASRPGGPPEAFF.

This clonotype has a handful of counts. This sequence joins TRBV29-1 and TRBJ2-1, with D perhaps matching TRBD2 (6 bases). Trimming removed 2 bases from V and 13 bases from J, with 15 bases in between. The CDR3 sequence is 12 residues long. Per germline, CDR1 SQVTM and CDR2 ANQGSEA. The CDR3 nucleotides read TGCAGCGTTGAAAGGCCTCAGGCGGGACAGTTCTTC. This encodes CSVERPQAGQFF.

At least ten counts were recorded for this clonotype. The V call is TRBV18, the J call TRBJ1-1; D gene ambiguous. With 3 bases removed from V and 1 base from J, the gap between germline ends came to 9 bases. Germline V gene sequence: CDR1 KGHSH, CDR2 LQKENI. The CDR3 extends over 14 amino acids. Here the CDR3 reads CASSPRTENTEAFF. The DNA for the CDR3 is TGTGCCAGCTCACCGCGGACCGAGAACACTGAAGCTTTCTTT.

The CDR3 DNA is TGTGCCAGCAGCCAAAACCCAGCGGGGCTAGCCAAAAACATTCAGTACTTC. This encodes CASSQNPAGLAKNIQYF. This chain connects TRBV4-2 to TRBJ2-4; TRBD2 aligns across 7 bases. V was pared by 2 bases and J by 0 bases, with 7 bases of the junction left unmatched. The germline V gene encodes CDR1 LGHNA and CDR2 YNFKEQ. This CDR3 region has 17 residues.

This clonotype was detected a few times. The genes are TRBV9 and TRBJ2-2; 12 bases are shared with TRBD1. This CDR3 has 15 residues. The germline V gene has CDR1 SGDLS and CDR2 YYNGEE. V lost 0 bases and J lost 9; bases outside the gene matches: 3. The DNA of the CDR3 is TGTGCCAGCAGCGTAGGTGGGACAGGGGGCCGGGAGCTGTTTTTT. Residues: CASSVGGTGGRELFF.

There are many counts of this clonotype. The chain employs TRBV20-1 and TRBJ2-7; 9 bases align to TRBD2. This CDR3 has 15 residues. V lost 3 bases and J lost 7; bases outside the gene matches: 13. Germline loops: CDR1 DFQATT, CDR2 SNEGSKA (reference sequence). CDR3 sequence: CSASLAGHTLSEQYF. CDR3 DNA sequence: TGCAGTGCTAGCCTAGCGGGACACACACTTTCGGAGCAGTACTTC.